The 17 T cell receptor beta chains below all came from one sample that was sequenced in a study of beta chain features in type 1 diabetes. General observations from the study: Type 1 diabetes patients showed a moderate but significant shortening of TCRB CDR3s in all four CD4+ subsets.

The study reverse transcribed the entire isolated RNA, so it sequenced expressed TCRB transcripts. TCRdb's copy holds only in-frame clones and misses some; the assay was immunoSEQ multiplex PCR. The sample lists a few hundred thousand clones; approximately 15% were seen once. No antigen is known for these receptors. The sequencing input was naive CD4+ T cells from blood. Receptor source: a man aged 25-45 years with type 1 diabetes.

The sample holds a few counts of this clone. CDR3 nucleotides: TGTGCCAGCAGCCCCGACTGGACAGTTACTGAAGCTTTCTTT. Encoded protein: CASSPDWTVTEAFF. The V call is TRBV27, the J call TRBJ1-1, with D possibly TRBD1 on 6 matching bases. The CDR3 spans 14 residues. Per the germline V gene, CDR1 is MNHEY and CDR2 is SMNVEV (reference sequence). With 6 bases removed from V and 5 bases from J, the gap between germline ends came to 16 bases.

A remark on this clone: Other nucleotide sequences from this sample produce the same CDR3. This rearrangement joins TRBV5-4 to TRBJ1-6; 9 positions match TRBD1. V lost 1 base and J lost 7; bases outside the gene matches: 0. Germline CDR1 and CDR2: SGHNT and YYREEE (reference sequence). This CDR3 comprises 14 residues. The CDR3 is CASSLTGGNSPLHF. The DNA of the CDR3 is TGTGCCAGCAGCTTGACAGGGGGCAATTCACCCCTCCACTTT.

The chain carries TRBV4-1 and TRBJ2-3; the match to TRBD2 covers 14 bases. The trim removed 6 bases at V and 0 bases at J, leaving 8 bases unmatched. This CDR3 comprises 18 residues. CDR1 and CDR2 (germline): MGHRA, YSYEKL. As DNA, the CDR3 is TGCGCCAGCAGACGGACTAGCGGGAGGAGTACCAGCACAGATACGCAGTATTTT. It specifies CASRRTSGRSTSTDTQYF.

The chain couples TRBV25-1 to TRBJ1-6; D is ambiguous. CDR1 is MGHDK, CDR2 SYGVNS, per germline. V was clipped by 1 base and J by 5 bases, with 12 bases between them. The CDR3 has 16 amino acids. The CDR3 bases are TGTGCCAGCAGTGAATTTCGGAGGGCGGATAATTCACCCCTCCACTTT. As protein: CASSEFRRADNSPLHF.

The chain's CDR3 is CASSSQAERTYEQYF. CDR3 sequence (DNA): TGTGCCAGCAGTTCTCAAGCGGAGAGAACCTACGAGCAGTACTTC. The chain is built from TRBV6-1 and TRBJ2-7, with D maybe TRBD2 (5 bases). V shed 5 bases and J shed 2 bases, with 16 bases lying between them. Germline lookup yields CDR1 MNHNS and CDR2 SASEGT. The CDR3 sequence is 15 residues long.

V is TRBV6-5 and J is TRBJ2-1; 7 nucleotides align to TRBD2. In germline, CDR1 is MNHEY, CDR2 SVGAGI. J gave up 4 bases and V 0 bases, and 6 bases lay outside the gene matches. The CDR3 is 16 amino acids. The CDR3: CASSYSRLAEYNEQFF. The CDR3 DNA is TGTGCCAGCAGTTACTCGAGGCTAGCGGAGTACAATGAGCAGTTCTTC.

The chain couples TRBV15 to TRBJ1-2; D gene unclear. CDR1 and CDR2 from the germline V gene are LNHNV and YYDKDF (reference sequence). The V and J ends lost 5 bases and 6 bases respectively, with 13 bases between them. The length of the CDR3 is 13 residues. Written as DNA, the CDR3 is TGTGCCACCAGCCGCACCGGGTACGATGGCTACACCTTC. Translation gives CATSRTGYDGYTF.

This sequence joins TRBV18 and TRBJ2-2; D may be TRBD1 (6 bases). With 0 bases removed from V and 4 bases from J, the gap between germline ends came to 12 bases. CDR1 and CDR2 (germline): KGHSH, LQKENI. The CDR3 is made up of 16 amino acids. The CDR3 bases are TGTGCCAGCTCACCACCGAACAGGGCCCCCACCGGGGAGCTGTTTTTT. It yields the protein CASSPPNRAPTGELFF.

This clone has more than one count but fewer than ten. This chain joins TRBV5-1 and TRBJ1-2; no firm D call. From germline, CDR1 is SGHRS and CDR2 YFSETQ. The germline V and J ends were trimmed by 4 bases and 2 bases, with 12 bases remaining between them. This CDR3 has 14 amino acids. CDR3 sequence: CASSPRRENYGYTF. CDR3 sequence (DNA): TGCGCCAGCAGCCCAAGACGGGAAAACTATGGCTACACCTTC.

The chain joins TRBV9 to TRBJ2-3; TRBD2 matches 10 bases. V trimming: 4 bases; J trimming: 0 bases; junction bases outside the gene matches: 5. Looked up from germline, CDR1 is SGDLS and CDR2 is YYNGEE. This CDR3 comprises 16 residues. CDR3 loop: CASSRTSGPSTDTQYF. The CDR3 DNA is TGTGCCAGCAGCCGGACTAGCGGACCCAGCACAGATACGCAGTATTTT.

This clone was picked up a small number of times. This chain connects TRBV28 to TRBJ2-7; D not resolved. CDR1 MDHEN and CDR2 SYDVKM come from the germline V gene. CDR3 size: 15 residues. V was trimmed by 6 bases and J by 0 bases, leaving 15 bases between them. The CDR3 sequence: CASRPAKVSSYEQYF. DNA for the CDR3: TGTGCCAGCAGACCCGCAAAAGTGAGCTCCTACGAGCAGTACTTC.

In this sample, this clone turned up a few times. V usage is TRBV7-9 and J usage is TRBJ2-5; no clear D gene. V lost 2 bases and J 5 bases, leaving 9 bases between the germline ends. In germline, CDR1 is SEHNR, CDR2 FQNEAQ (reference sequence). The CDR3 runs 13 residues. DNA for the CDR3: TGTGCCAGCAGCTTACTGGCCCTGGAGACCCAGTACTTC. It translates to CASSLLALETQYF.

V usage is TRBV2 and J usage is TRBJ1-1; TRBD1 is a possible D gene (6 bases). This CDR3 spans 15 amino acids. CDR1 is SNHLY and CDR2 is FYNNEI in the germline V gene. Trimming removed 1 base from V and 5 bases from J, with 14 bases in between. The CDR3 loop is CASSEDAGVGTEAFF. CDR3 nucleotides: TGTGCCAGCAGTGAAGACGCAGGGGTGGGGACTGAAGCTTTCTTT.

The V gene is TRBV5-1, the J gene TRBJ1-5, with TRBD1 as a possible D gene (6 bases). Looked up from germline, CDR1 is SGHRS and CDR2 is YFSETQ. The CDR3 totals 14 residues. Trimming took off 5 bases at V and 6 bases at J, with 15 bases between the two ends. CDR3 protein: CASSSTGLGQPQHF. CDR3 DNA: TGCGCCAGCAGTTCCACAGGGTTAGGTCAGCCCCAGCATTTT.

The V call is TRBV18, the J call TRBJ1-2, with D perhaps matching TRBD1 (6 bases). Germline V gene lookup returns CDR1 KGHSH and CDR2 LQKENI. Trimming removed 5 bases at V and 3 bases at J, with 13 bases between. The CDR3 sequence is 14 residues long. The CDR3 DNA reads as TGTGCCAGCTCAACGACTGGGGGCTACTATGGCTACACCTTC. Translated: CASSTTGGYYGYTF.

The table lists this clone with a few counts. J is TRBJ1-5 and V is TRBV4-1, with 10 bases aligning to TRBD1. J gave up 2 bases and V 0 bases, and 10 bases lay outside the gene matches. The CDR3 is made up of 19 amino acids. The germline V gene has CDR1 MGHRA and CDR2 YSYEKL. The CDR3, as DNA: TGCGCCAGCAGCCAAGATGCCGAGACAGGGGGCTTCGGCAATCAGCCCCAGCATTTT. Its protein product is CASSQDAETGGFGNQPQHF.

The chain is built from TRBV7-9 and TRBJ1-2; 7 nucleotides line up with TRBD1. Germline assignment: CDR1 SEHNR and CDR2 FQNEAQ (reference sequence). After removal of 5 bases from V and 3 bases from J, the junction contained 9 bases not matched to a gene. The CDR3 sequence is 15 residues long. DNA of the CDR3: TGTGCCAGCAGCCTTGGACAGGCAGCGGACTATGGCTACACCTTC. This sequence encodes CASSLGQAADYGYTF.